Below, 3 T cell receptor beta chains from the same sample are listed, as sequenced in a study of T cells in Graves' hyperthyroidism and ophthalmopathy. What was amplified from RNA transcripts were TCR beta CDR3 regions. RT-PCR in the first round (using the HTBI primer set) targeted the TCR CDR3. TCRdb re-analysed the multiplex PCR reads in MiXCR, keeping a single row per CDR3 protein. This sample yields more than 300,000 distinct CDR3 sequences, of which approximately 15% are seen a single time; approximately 10% belongs to the top ten. The sample comprised blood. The receptors were gathered from a woman aged 55-70 years with Graves' hyperthyroidism.

V is TRBV18 and J is TRBJ2-1; 16 bases line up with TRBD2. The trim removed 8 bases at V and 7 bases at J, leaving 8 bases unmatched. Germline values: CDR1 KGHSH, CDR2 LQKENI. This CDR3 is built from 16 residues. The CDR3 DNA reads as TGTGCCAGCGGGACTAGCGGGAGGGCCGCCGGTAATGAGCAGTTCTTC. Protein: CASGTSGRAAGNEQFF.

The genes are TRBV6-1 and TRBJ1-1, with D unclear. Per germline, CDR1 MNHNS and CDR2 SASEGT. Between the trimmed V and J ends, which lost 7 bases and 1 base, there was a span of 7 bases. The CDR3 has 12 residues. The DNA of the CDR3 is TGTGCCAGCACTTCGGGGAACACTGAAGCTTTCTTT. Encoded protein: CASTSGNTEAFF.

Many counts were recorded for this clonotype. The chain's CDR3 is CASSYARGLADTQYF. The CDR3, as DNA: TGCGCCAGCAGCTATGCCAGGGGATTGGCAGATACGCAGTATTTT. The V call is TRBV5-1, the J call TRBJ2-3; a weak D match, TRBD1 (6 bases). Deletions cut 3 bases from V and 4 bases from J, with 15 bases between. Germline assignment: CDR1 SGHRS and CDR2 YFSETQ. This CDR3 is 15 amino acids long.